This entry lists 29 T cell receptor beta chains sequenced from one sample in a study of blood T cell repertoires in COVID-19 (dated by TCRdb to between 2020 and 2021). Library generation was performed with the immunoSEQ multiplex PCR assay. Not all clones reach the TCRdb copy of this immuneACCESS table, which keeps in-frame sequences only. Checked studies attribute under half of the gap to unresolved V genes and leave the rest unexplained. The sample table lists about 180,000 clones, approximately 88% of them with a count of one. Clones ranked in the top ten supply about 9.4% of the sample. The sample taken for sequencing was PBMCs or T cells enriched from blood (not recorded which). The receptors shown here come from a woman aged 18-30 years who had recovered from COVID-19.

V gene TRBV28 combines with J gene TRBJ2-7, with D perhaps TRBD1 (6 bases). V was trimmed by 3 bases and J by 5 bases, leaving 14 bases between them. This CDR3 has 14 residues. Germline V gives CDR1 MDHEN, CDR2 SYDVKM. This chain's CDR3 is CASSLVQGFNEQYF. DNA of the CDR3: TGTGCCAGCAGTTTGGTACAGGGTTTCAACGAGCAGTACTTC.

This clone has just one count. The chain links TRBV4-1 to TRBJ2-5; 7 bases agree with TRBD1. In germline, CDR1 is MGHRA, CDR2 YSYEKL. The CDR3 consists of 15 residues. V gave up 2 bases and J gave up 4 bases; unmatched junction bases: 7. CDR3 DNA sequence: TGCGCCAGCAGCCAACAGGGGGAAAGCGTAGAGACCCAGTACTTC. Protein product: CASSQQGESVETQYF.

The chain joins TRBV27 to TRBJ1-2; 7 bases line up with TRBD1. The germline V gene encodes CDR1 MNHEY and CDR2 SMNVEV (reference sequence). V shed 2 bases and J 5 bases; nucleotides not matched to a gene: 5. CDR3 length: 14 amino acids. CDR3 in amino acids: CASSLRGGRYGYTF. The CDR3 DNA sequence: TGTGCCAGCAGTTTACGAGGGGGCCGGTATGGCTACACCTTC.

This clone was seen once. The CDR3 here is CASSQEGTGNTEAFF. Here the CDR3 DNA reads TGCGCCAGCAGCCAAGAGGGGACAGGGAACACTGAAGCTTTCTTT. The chain links TRBV4-1 to TRBJ1-1; 8 bases agree with TRBD1. The CDR3 contains 15 residues. CDR1 MGHRA and CDR2 YSYEKL come from the germline V gene. Trimming at V came to 0 bases and at J to 1 base, leaving 1 base not matched to a gene.

The chain recombines TRBV5-4 with TRBJ1-2, with 8 bases fitting TRBD1. The CDR3 runs to 15 residues. With 2 bases clipped from V and 6 bases from J, the junction kept 9 bases outside the gene matches. Germline V gene lookup returns CDR1 SGHNT and CDR2 YYREEE (reference sequence). Written as DNA, the CDR3 is TGTGCCAGCAGCTTCCCAGGACAGGGCGAGCATGGCTACACCTTC. Its protein product is CASSFPGQGEHGYTF.

The V call is TRBV11-2, the J call TRBJ1-2, with unresolved D. Germline assignment: CDR1 SGHAT and CDR2 FQNNGV. The CDR3 runs to 19 residues. V dropped 3 bases and J dropped 7 bases, with 30 bases sitting between them. The CDR3 sequence: CASSFGARRTSSAMVGYTF. The CDR3 bases are TGTGCCAGCAGCTTTGGCGCTCGTCGCACCTCTAGTGCTATGGTTGGCTACACCTTC.

The chain links TRBV7-2 to TRBJ2-7; 8 positions match TRBD1. From germline, CDR1 is SGHTA and CDR2 FQGNSA. The V gene end was trimmed by 1 base and the J gene end by 7 bases; junction bases not matched to a gene: 9. The CDR3 has 15 amino acids. CDR3 protein: CASSLDLGQAKEQYF. The CDR3 bases are TGTGCCAGCAGCTTAGATCTGGGACAGGCCAAGGAGCAGTACTTC.

This clone has a single count. The chain is built from TRBV18 and TRBJ2-3; the D is unclear. V was cut by 2 bases and J by 0 bases, with 6 bases left in between. The CDR3 covers 14 residues. CDR1 is KGHSH and CDR2 is LQKENI in the germline V gene. The CDR3 loop is CASSPSGSTDTQYF. CDR3 DNA sequence: TGTGCCAGCTCACCATCCGGGAGCACAGATACGCAGTATTTT.

This chain's CDR3 is CASSLDFYGYTF. CDR3 sequence (DNA): TGCGCCAGCAGCTTGGACTTCTATGGCTACACCTTC. The chain is built from TRBV5-1 and TRBJ1-2; D call uncertain. Trimming removed 0 bases from V and 4 bases from J, with 4 bases in between. Looked up from germline, CDR1 is SGHRS and CDR2 is YFSETQ. There are 12 residues in the CDR3. Full variable domain (rest looked up from reference TRBV5-1 and TRBJ1-2): KAGVTQTPRYLIKTRGQQVTLSCSPISGHRSVSWYQQTPGQGLQFLFEYFSETQRNKGNFPGRFSGRQFSNSRSEMNVSTLELGDSALYLCASSLDFYGYTFGSGTRLTVV.

V usage is TRBV12-3 or TRBV12-4 and J usage is TRBJ2-2; D perhaps matches TRBD1 (6 bases). Trimming removed 7 bases at V and 8 bases at J, with 14 bases between. The CDR3 totals 13 residues. CDR3 DNA: TGTGCCAGCATCAAAAACAGGGATGGGGAGCTGTTTTTT. It translates to CASIKNRDGELFF.

This clone was observed a single time. The rearrangement joins TRBV5-8 to TRBJ2-3, with D possibly TRBD1 on 6 matching bases. This CDR3 is built from 17 residues. V lost 5 bases to trimming and J lost 2 bases, with 21 bases between them. Germline CDR1 is SGHTS and CDR2 is YDEGEE. The CDR3 DNA follows: TGTGCCAGCAGTCAATATAAGGTGGGGGCCAACACAGATACGCAGTATTTT. This translates into CASSQYKVGANTDTQYF.

This clone was recorded once. The V gene is TRBV19, the J gene TRBJ1-6; 12 nucleotides line up with TRBD1. This CDR3 region has 14 residues. V gave up 7 bases and J gave up 10 bases; unmatched junction bases: 5. CDR1 is LNHDA, CDR2 SQIVND, per germline (reference sequence). CDR3 amino acids: CASIGGTGGSPLHF. In DNA, the CDR3 is TGTGCCAGTATAGGCGGGACAGGGGGCTCACCCCTCCACTTT.

This clone has just one count. The chain has TRBV25-1 and TRBJ1-2; D is possibly TRBD1 (5 bases). The CDR3 is 13 residues long. The ends were cut back, 2 bases at V and 3 bases at J, with 7 bases in the middle. Germline V CDR1 and CDR2: MGHDK, SYGVNS. The CDR3 DNA sequence: TGTGCCAGCAGTGAAGCCAGGGACTATGGCTACACCTTC. This sequence encodes CASSEARDYGYTF.

This chain connects TRBV2 to TRBJ1-4; 7 bases line up with TRBD1. Trimming removed 7 bases from V and 5 bases from J; junction bases left unmatched: 4. The CDR3 runs 13 residues. Germline V lookup: CDR1 SNHLY, CDR2 FYNNEI. The chain's CDR3 is CASTRQGNEKLFF. DNA of the CDR3: TGTGCCAGCACCAGACAGGGAAATGAAAAACTGTTTTTT.

CDR3 loop: CASSAGTGTGNTIYF. The CDR3 coding sequence is TGCGCCAGCAGCGCCGGGACAGGGACTGGAAACACCATATATTTT. The chain couples TRBV10-1 to TRBJ1-3, with 9 positions matching TRBD1. Per the germline V gene, CDR1 is WNHNN and CDR2 is SYGVQD (reference sequence). The CDR3 extends over 15 amino acids. With 6 bases clipped from V and 2 bases from J, the junction kept 5 bases outside the gene matches.

V gene TRBV4-2 combines with J gene TRBJ2-5, with TRBD2 matching over 8 bases. Germline V lookup: CDR1 LGHNA, CDR2 YNFKEQ. CDR3 size: 16 residues. Trimming removed 2 bases from V and 5 bases from J; junction bases left unmatched: 10. This CDR3 reads CASSQFLAGCGETQYF. CDR3 DNA: TGTGCCAGCAGCCAATTCTTAGCGGGATGCGGGGAGACCCAGTACTTC.

CDR3 loop: CSVDASGASSNEQFF. For the CDR3, the DNA is TGCAGCGTTGACGCGTCAGGGGCCTCGAGCAATGAGCAGTTCTTC. The rearrangement joins TRBV29-1 to TRBJ2-1; D possibly corresponds to TRBD1 (6 bases). The V end was cut by 3 bases, the J end by 6 bases, with 18 bases between. The germline CDR1 and CDR2 sequences are SQVTM and ANQGSEA. There are 15 residues in the CDR3.

The DNA of the CDR3 is TGTGCCAGCAGCCAAGATCGGGGGGCAGACTATGGCTACACCTTC. Its translation is CASSQDRGADYGYTF. V usage is TRBV3-1 (or the pseudogene TRBV3-2) and J usage is TRBJ1-2, with TRBD1 as a possible D gene (6 bases). Germline V lookup: CDR1 LGHDT, CDR2 YNNKEL (reference sequence). The CDR3 extends over 15 amino acids. The germline V and J ends were trimmed by 0 bases and 3 bases, with 11 bases remaining between them.

The V call is TRBV28, the J call TRBJ1-2; 10 bases agree with TRBD1. This CDR3 is built from 16 residues. Trimming cost V 4 bases and J 7 bases; bases outside gene matches: 12. CDR1 and CDR2 from the germline V gene are MDHEN and SYDVKM. The CDR3 region has the DNA TGTGCCAGCAGTTCTTATACCGGGACAGGGGTTCGTGGCTACACCTTC. This gives the protein CASSSYTGTGVRGYTF.

V usage is TRBV3-1 (or the pseudogene TRBV3-2) and J usage is TRBJ1-2; the match to TRBD1 covers 9 bases. With V trimmed by 3 bases and J by 6 bases, 11 bases remained unmatched. Germline CDR1 and CDR2: LGHDT and YNNKEL (reference sequence). The CDR3 runs 16 residues. The CDR3 here is CASSQDLRDRVNGYTF. The DNA for the CDR3 is TGTGCCAGCAGCCAGGACCTCCGGGACAGGGTGAATGGCTACACCTTC.

This sequence joins TRBV27 and TRBJ1-1, with D perhaps TRBD1 (5 bases). This CDR3 is built from 13 residues. Per germline, CDR1 MNHEY and CDR2 SMNVEV (reference sequence). The germline V and J ends were trimmed by 8 bases and 1 base, with 11 bases remaining between them. The CDR3 sequence: CASRGGTNTEAFF. DNA of the CDR3: TGTGCCAGCCGGGGGGGAACGAACACTGAAGCTTTCTTT.

V and J are TRBV18 and TRBJ2-7, with a possible D match to TRBD2 (6 bases). The CDR3 length is 15 residues. Germline-derived CDR1 and CDR2 are KGHSH and LQKENI. The V and J ends lost 1 base and 2 bases respectively, with 12 bases between them. The CDR3 loop reads CASSPRRAGTYEQYF. The CDR3 DNA reads as TGTGCCAGCTCACCACGTCGGGCGGGAACCTACGAGCAGTACTTC.

V usage is TRBV3-1 (or the pseudogene TRBV3-2) and J usage is TRBJ1-3, with TRBD1 matching 7 bases. Trimming at V came to 3 bases and at J to 8 bases, leaving 10 bases not matched to a gene. This CDR3 is built from 15 residues. Per germline, CDR1 LGHDT and CDR2 YNNKEL (reference sequence). CDR3 DNA sequence: TGTGCCAGCAGCCAGGGGACAGTAGTGGTCGACACCATATATTTT. Translating gives CASSQGTVVVDTIYF.

This chain joins TRBV19 and TRBJ1-1, with D possibly matching TRBD1 (5 bases). The V end was cut by 5 bases, the J end by 1 base, with 14 bases between. The CDR3 has 15 residues. Germline V gene lookup returns CDR1 LNHDA and CDR2 SQIVND (reference sequence). The CDR3 sequence is CASSALGGTNTEAFF. The CDR3 DNA reads TGTGCCAGTAGTGCACTCGGGGGAACGAACACTGAAGCTTTCTTT.

In nucleotides, the CDR3 is TGTGCCAGCAGCTCGACAGATTCCTACGAGCAGTACTTC. It yields the protein CASSSTDSYEQYF. V gene TRBV5-5 combines with J gene TRBJ2-7; tentative D call: TRBD1 (5 bases). The CDR3 has 13 amino acids. Germline CDR1 and CDR2: SGHKS and YYEKEE (reference sequence). Deletions cut 3 bases from V and 1 base from J, with 8 bases between.

The V and J genes are TRBV2 and TRBJ2-5; D perhaps matches TRBD1 (6 bases). CDR1 SNHLY and CDR2 FYNNEI come from the germline V gene. CDR3 length: 14 residues. V shed 7 bases and J shed 0 bases, with 12 bases lying between them. CDR3 residues: CASTGTTYQETQYF. In nucleotides, the CDR3 is TGTGCCAGCACCGGGACAACGTACCAAGAGACCCAGTACTTC.

This sequence joins TRBV6-2 or TRBV6-3 and TRBJ2-1; TRBD1 agrees at 9 bases. The V and J ends lost 0 bases and 7 bases, in that order; junction bases with no gene match: 1. The CDR3 length is 14 residues. Germline V gives CDR1 MNHEY, CDR2 SVGEGT. The CDR3 DNA follows: TGTGCCAGCAGTTACTCGGGGACAGGGAATGAGCAGTTCTTC. Translated, it gives CASSYSGTGNEQFF.

J is TRBJ1-5 and V is TRBV28, with TRBD1 as a possible D gene (6 bases). The CDR3 is made up of 15 amino acids. Trimming cost V 5 bases and J 0 bases, with 11 bases left between them. Germline V gene data show CDR1 as MDHEN and CDR2 as SYDVKM. In DNA form, the CDR3 reads TGTGCCAGCAGTCGAGAGACAGGTAGCAATCAGCCCCAGCATTTT. Translated, it gives CASSRETGSNQPQHF. Combining the CDR3 with reference TRBV28 and TRBJ1-5 gives the whole variable domain DVKVTQSSRYLVKRTGEKVFLECVQDMDHENMFWYRQDPGLGLRLIYFSYDVKMKEKGDIPEGYSVSREKKERFSLILESASTNQTSMYLCASSRETGSNQPQHFGDGTRLSIL.

Here the CDR3 DNA reads TGCGCCAGCAGCTGGGGCAAGAACACTGAAGCTTTCTTT. It yields the protein CASSWGKNTEAFF. V and J are TRBV5-1 and TRBJ1-1, with D possibly TRBD1 on 5 matching bases. Trimming left V 3 bases short and J 1 base short, with 7 bases between. CDR1 and CDR2 (germline): SGHRS, YFSETQ. CDR3 length: 13 amino acids.